This T cell receptor (beta chain) was identified during a study of T cell repertoires in cytomegalovirus infection (dated 2019 in TCRdb). Context from the whole study: Recently identified HLA-C-restricted CMV epitopes, whose presentation resists viral immunomodulation, were targeted by peptide stimulations together with well-studied HLA-B-restricted epitopes. The HLA type of each donor mattered for the analysis, because public TCR beta signatures pointed to carriage of CMV infection along with the matching HLA type. What the work shows at the level of the full study, not this receptor alone: Cumulative frequency of public TCR beta family members discriminated carriers of CMV infection plus the relevant HLA type in this cohort and an independent approximately 350-donor cohort. In the ex vivo response, HLA-C-restricted CMV-specific TCR beta clonotypes were dominant, and in two of eight donors the single most frequent clonotype came from this HLA-C-restricted group.

With respect to this clonotype: What antigen it recognizes has not been identified. Base qualities are not provided; no much larger clone lies one nucleotide away.

The instrument was an Illumina HiSeq 1500. TCRdb itself trimmed the public reads at Q25 with fastp, ran MiXCR and retained productive beta chains. For every CDR3 protein sequence, its rows merge into one entry that carries the most common genes and DNA. This sample is represented by around 770,000 distinct CDR3 sequences; 25% to 35% of them were singletons. Of the sample, 10% to 15% is held by the ten largest clones. The CDR3 starts with the cysteine, ends with the phenylalanine, and has 14 residues. Solely the CDR3 DNA is kept, with 42 bases framed from the first base. Trimming at the junction amounts to 5 bases on V and 1 base on J, and the germline ends lie 11 bases apart. The germline V gene gives CDR1 as SGHVS and CDR2 as FNYEAQ. The treatment or condition label, as the study defines it: in vitro stimulation with specific CMV peptide epitopes to enrich CMV-specific T cells.

Specimen: cultured CD8+ T cells from PBMCs, collected from culture after CMV antigen stimulation. Rearrangement joined TRBV7-6 to TRBJ2-5; the D gene is unclear. The source of this sequence is a human donor in good health (CMV status not recorded). Some clones in this sample may be carry-over from other donors' samples. The CDR3 has the sequence CASSVLTAQETQYF. The DNA sequence is TGTGCCAGCAGCGTTCTGACGGCCCAAGAGACCCAGTACTTC.